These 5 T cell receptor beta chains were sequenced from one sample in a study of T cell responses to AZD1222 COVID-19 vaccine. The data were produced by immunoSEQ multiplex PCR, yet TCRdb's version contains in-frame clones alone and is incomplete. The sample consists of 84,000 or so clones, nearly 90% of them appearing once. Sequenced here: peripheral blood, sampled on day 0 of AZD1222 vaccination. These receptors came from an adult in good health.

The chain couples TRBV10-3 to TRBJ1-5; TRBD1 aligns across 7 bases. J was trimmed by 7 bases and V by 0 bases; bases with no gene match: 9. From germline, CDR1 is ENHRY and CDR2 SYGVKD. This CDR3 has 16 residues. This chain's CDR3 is CAISESGGGAFQPQHF. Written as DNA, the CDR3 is TGTGCCATCAGTGAGTCAGGAGGGGGCGCGTTCCAGCCCCAGCATTTT.

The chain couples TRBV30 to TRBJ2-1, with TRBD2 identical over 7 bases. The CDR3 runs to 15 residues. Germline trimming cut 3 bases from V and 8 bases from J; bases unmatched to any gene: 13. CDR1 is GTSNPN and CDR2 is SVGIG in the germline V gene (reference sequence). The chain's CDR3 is CAWRESSGPLYEQFF. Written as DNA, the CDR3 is TGTGCCTGGAGGGAATCTAGCGGACCTCTCTATGAGCAGTTCTTC.

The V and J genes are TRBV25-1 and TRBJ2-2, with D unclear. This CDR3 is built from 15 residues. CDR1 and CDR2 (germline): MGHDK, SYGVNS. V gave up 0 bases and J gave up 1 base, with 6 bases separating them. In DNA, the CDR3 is TGTGCCAGCAGTGAATACAGAGAGAACACCGGGGAGCTGTTTTTT. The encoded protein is CASSEYRENTGELFF.

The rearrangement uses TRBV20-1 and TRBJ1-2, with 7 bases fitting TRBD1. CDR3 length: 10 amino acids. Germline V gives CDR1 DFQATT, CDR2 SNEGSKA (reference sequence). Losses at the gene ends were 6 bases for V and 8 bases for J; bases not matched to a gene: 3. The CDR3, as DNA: TGCAGTGCCCAGGGGGACGGCTACACCTTC. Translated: CSAQGDGYTF.

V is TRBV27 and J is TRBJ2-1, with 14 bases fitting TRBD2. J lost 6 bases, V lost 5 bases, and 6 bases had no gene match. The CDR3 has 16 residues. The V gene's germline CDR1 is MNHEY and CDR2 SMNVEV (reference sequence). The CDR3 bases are TGTGCCAGCAGTCGAACCGGGACTAGCGGGAGCAATGAGCAGTTCTTC. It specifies CASSRTGTSGSNEQFF.